This T cell receptor beta chain came from a study of molecular identifiers for immune sequencing clone quantification. The germline gives CDR1 MGHRA, CDR2 YSYEKL. The CDR3 has 17 residues. TCRdb independently ran MiXCR on the PCR reads; one entry per CDR3 protein. The sample carries 400,000 to 600,000 distinct CDR3 sequences, less than 30% recorded once. Worth noting for this clonotype: A read error may produce the germline difference seen at one junction end.

The TCR sequence derives from a human donor in good health. Some libraries in this study had Jurkat cell RNA spiked in. V gene TRBV4-1 combines with J gene TRBJ2-2, with 9 bases matching TRBD1. Sequenced sample: naive CD8+ T cells from blood, with Jurkat cell RNA spiked in. Noted subset: FACS-sorted CD8+CD4-CCR7+CD45RA+ naive T cells. CDR3 DNA: TGCGCCAGCAGCCAAGGGACAGGGGTCACGAGCACCGGGGAGCTGGTTTTT. Protein sequence: CASSQGTGVTSTGELVF.